These 4 T cell receptor beta chains were all obtained from the same sample, sequenced in a study of T-cell reconstitution after alpha-beta-depleted transplantation in children. Unique molecular identifiers were built into the TCRbeta library. TCRdb re-called the PCR reads with MiXCR, one entry per CDR3 protein. The sample lists tens of thousands of distinct CDR3 sequences; 15% to 20% were seen once. Sequences were derived from PBMCs, mostly from graft donor cells, sampled 360 days after TCRalphabeta/CD19-depleted stem cell transplant. The receptors were sampled from a male patient aged 2-15 years who had a stem cell transplant for acute lymphoblastic leukemia, so the T cells may come from the graft donor.

The rearrangement uses TRBV5-4 and TRBJ2-1, with a possible D match to TRBD2 (5 bases). Germline V lookup: CDR1 SGHNT, CDR2 YYREEE (reference sequence). The CDR3 runs to 14 residues. Trimming removed 3 bases from V and 1 base from J, with 8 bases in between. CDR3 sequence (DNA): TGTGCCAGCAGCTGGGCGGGTTCCTACAATGAGCAGTTCTTC. The encoded protein is CASSWAGSYNEQFF.

Many counts were recorded for this clonotype. The chain has TRBV5-1 and TRBJ2-7, with 9 nucleotides matching TRBD1. There are 15 residues in the CDR3. The germline gives CDR1 SGHRS, CDR2 YFSETQ. Trimming at V came to 1 base and at J to 7 bases, leaving 9 bases not matched to a gene. CDR3 nucleotides: TGCGCCAGCAGCTTGTTAGGGACAGGGCCCTCGGAGCAGTACTTC. Translation: CASSLLGTGPSEQYF.

The chain recombines TRBV6-1 with TRBJ2-3; 7 bases map to TRBD1. The V segment lost 2 bases and the J segment 1 base; nucleotides outside the gene matches: 21. Germline loops: CDR1 MNHNS, CDR2 SASEGT. The CDR3 is 21 residues long. CDR3 bases: TGTGCCAGCAGTGAACGGATCTCGGGCCTTTACAGGGGACCTCGCACAGATACGCAGTATTTT. Amino acid sequence: CASSERISGLYRGPRTDTQYF.

The chain joins TRBV10-3 to TRBJ2-1; the match to TRBD2 covers 14 bases. The junction had 4 bases not matched to a gene; V was cut back by 5 bases and J by 1 base. Germline CDR1 ENHRY, CDR2 SYGVKD. This CDR3 has 17 residues. CDR3: CAISPTSGRVSYNEQFF. The DNA for the CDR3 is TGTGCCATCAGTCCGACTAGCGGGAGGGTTTCCTACAATGAGCAGTTCTTC.